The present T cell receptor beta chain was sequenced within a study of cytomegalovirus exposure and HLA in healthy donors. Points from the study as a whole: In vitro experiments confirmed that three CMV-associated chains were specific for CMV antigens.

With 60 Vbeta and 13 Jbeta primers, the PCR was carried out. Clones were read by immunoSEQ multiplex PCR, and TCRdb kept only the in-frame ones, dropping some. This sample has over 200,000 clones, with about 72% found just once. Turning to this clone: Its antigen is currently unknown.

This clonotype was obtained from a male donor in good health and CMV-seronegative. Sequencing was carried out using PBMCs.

The CDR3 DNA reads TGTGCCAGCAGCTTGCGGAAACTAGCGGCGGAGACCTACGAGCAGTACTTC. It is translated as CASSLRKLAAETYEQYF. The rearrangement joins TRBV5-4 to TRBJ2-7, with 8 positions matching TRBD2. Trimming cost V 1 base and J 2 bases; bases outside gene matches: 11. CDR1 is SGHNT and CDR2 is YYREEE in the germline V gene (reference sequence). This CDR3 spans 17 amino acids.